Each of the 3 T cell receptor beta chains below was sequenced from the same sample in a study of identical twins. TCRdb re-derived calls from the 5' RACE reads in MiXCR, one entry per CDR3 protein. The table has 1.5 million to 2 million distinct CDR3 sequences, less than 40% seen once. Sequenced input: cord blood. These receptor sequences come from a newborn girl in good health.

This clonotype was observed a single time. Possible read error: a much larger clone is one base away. CDR3 amino acids: CASSLSYNHPQHF. Written as DNA, the CDR3 is TGTGCCAGCAGTTTATCGTACAATCATCCCCAGCATTTT. The chain joins TRBV27 to TRBJ1-5; D is ambiguous. Germline V gene data show CDR1 as MNHEY and CDR2 as SMNVEV (reference sequence). The CDR3 is made up of 13 amino acids.

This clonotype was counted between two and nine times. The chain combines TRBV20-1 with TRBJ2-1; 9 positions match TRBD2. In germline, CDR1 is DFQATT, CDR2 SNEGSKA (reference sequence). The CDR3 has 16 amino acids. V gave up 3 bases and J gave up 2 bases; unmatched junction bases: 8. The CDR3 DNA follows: TGCAGTGCTAGCCTCCCGCGGGGGGGGCCCTACAATGAGCAGTTCTTC. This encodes CSASLPRGGPYNEQFF.

The CDR3 DNA reads as TGTGCCAGCCGATTACAGGGCTATGGCTACACCTTC. Encoded protein: CASRLQGYGYTF. The chain links TRBV6-5 to TRBJ1-2, with TRBD1 as a possible D gene (6 bases). The V and J ends lost 8 bases and 4 bases respectively, with 11 bases between them. Germline assignment: CDR1 MNHEY and CDR2 SVGAGI. This CDR3 is built from 12 residues.